The clone carrying this T cell receptor (beta chain) was picked up many times. Antigen: not known. Researchers took RNA transcripts and amplified the TCR beta CDR3 regions from them. The TCR CDR3 was amplified in a first-round RT-PCR using the HTBI primer set. A single record per CDR3 protein comes from TCRdb applying MiXCR to the multiplex PCR reads. The sample lists some 360,000 distinct CDR3 sequences, roughly 13% occurring once. The entry originates in a study of T cells in Graves' hyperthyroidism and ophthalmopathy. Fresh peripheral blood, more than 8 ml of it, supplied the PBMCs. This CDR3 comprises 18 residues. The germline CDR1 and CDR2 sequences are MDHEN and SYDVKM. Trimming shortened V by 6 bases and J by 0 bases, and 21 bases separated the two germline ends. General study points: Within blood appeared most thyroid clonotypes that had expanded above 0.001.

The V and J genes are TRBV28 and TRBJ1-5; the D gene is possibly TRBD1 (6 bases). The clonotype comes from an older woman with Graves' hyperthyroidism. Sequenced material: blood. The DNA for the CDR3 is TGTGCCAGCAGACCTATTGGGGGGGGCTTATCTAGCAATCAGCCCCAGCATTTT. The encoded protein is CASRPIGGGLSSNQPQHF.